Listed below are T cell receptor beta chains from one sample, sequenced in a study of identical twins. Each CDR3 protein gets one entry after TCRdb re-called the 5' RACE reads with MiXCR. Counted here are about 250,000 distinct CDR3 sequences, about 8.9% occurring once; the ten biggest clones make up roughly 3%. These sequences were also reported in another study, on yellow fever vaccine responses in identical twins.

The source material was CD8+ T cells sorted from blood. These receptors were collected from a woman aged 18 to 35 in good health. Both conserved end residues are part of each CDR3. The order of the fields is D gene, J gene, clone size, V gene, CDR3 DNA, CDR3 protein. A D gene is named only where the DNA matches it firmly. Some rows mark clone size as missing; the rest say once, few, many or name a class of expanded clone.

d_call: -; j_call: TRBJ2-1; clone_size: -; v_call: TRBV20-1; cdr3_nt: TGCAGTGCTCTACCGTGGGTAGCGGACAATGAGCAGTTCTTC; cdr3_aa: CSALPWVADNEQFF
d_call: TRBD1; j_call: TRBJ1-2; clone_size: -; v_call: TRBV7-9; cdr3_nt: TGTGCCAGCAGCCAACGTTCGAACAGGGGAGCTAACTATGGCTACACCTTC; cdr3_aa: CASSQRSNRGANYGYTF
d_call: -; j_call: TRBJ2-1; clone_size: few; v_call: TRBV6-6; cdr3_nt: TGTGCCAGCAGTTACAGGGTCGATGAGCAGTTCTTC; cdr3_aa: CASSYRVDEQFF
d_call: TRBD2; j_call: TRBJ2-2; clone_size: -; v_call: TRBV12-5; cdr3_nt: TGTGCTAGTGGTTCCTCCCTCATAGCGGGAGTAGCCTCCCCCGGGGAGCTGTTTTTT; cdr3_aa: CASGSSLIAGVASPGELFF
d_call: -; j_call: TRBJ2-1; clone_size: -; v_call: TRBV27; cdr3_nt: TGTGCCAGCAGTTTCGTGACAGACTCTTACAATGAGCAGTTCTTC; cdr3_aa: CASSFVTDSYNEQFF
d_call: -; j_call: TRBJ2-6; clone_size: few; v_call: TRBV27; cdr3_nt: TGTGCCAGCAGTCGCACCCTTGGGGCCAACGTCCTGACTTTC; cdr3_aa: CASSRTLGANVLTF
d_call: TRBD2; j_call: TRBJ2-3; clone_size: many; v_call: TRBV6-5; cdr3_nt: TGTGCCAGCAGTTACGCTGGGACTAGCGGTTCAGATACGCAGTATTTT; cdr3_aa: CASSYAGTSGSDTQYF
d_call: -; j_call: TRBJ2-1; clone_size: many; v_call: TRBV12-3/TRBV12-4; cdr3_nt: TGTGCCAGCAGTCCTGGGGTATTACTGTCATATATTTCCTCCTACAATGAGCAGTTCTTC; cdr3_aa: CASSPGVLLSYISSYNEQFF
d_call: TRBD2; j_call: TRBJ2-7; clone_size: few; v_call: TRBV6-1; cdr3_nt: TGTGCCAGCTCCCCTAGAGTCGGACTAGCGGGAGACTACGAGCAGTACTTC; cdr3_aa: CASSPRVGLAGDYEQYF
d_call: TRBD1; j_call: TRBJ2-7; clone_size: many; v_call: TRBV9; cdr3_nt: TGTGCCAGCAGCCCCTATCAGACAGGGTCCTACGAGCAGTACTTC; cdr3_aa: CASSPYQTGSYEQYF
d_call: -; j_call: TRBJ2-1; clone_size: -; v_call: TRBV27; cdr3_nt: TGTGCCAGCAGTTTAGGGCCAGGCTACAATGAGCAGTTCTTC; cdr3_aa: CASSLGPGYNEQFF
d_call: TRBD2; j_call: TRBJ2-3; clone_size: -; v_call: TRBV29-1; cdr3_nt: TGCAGCGTTGAAGATTCCCTAGCGGGAGTATGGAACACAGATACGCAGTATTTT; cdr3_aa: CSVEDSLAGVWNTDTQYF
d_call: TRBD2; j_call: TRBJ2-5; clone_size: many; v_call: TRBV12-3/TRBV12-4; cdr3_nt: TGTGCCAGCAGTTTCGTCCCGACTAGCGGGAGGGTCCAGTACTTC; cdr3_aa: CASSFVPTSGRVQYF
d_call: -; j_call: TRBJ2-1; clone_size: -; v_call: TRBV7-3; cdr3_nt: TGTGCCAGCAGCTCCTCCCAGGACTACAATGAGCAGTTCTTC; cdr3_aa: CASSSSQDYNEQFF
d_call: -; j_call: TRBJ1-5; clone_size: many; v_call: TRBV9; cdr3_nt: TGTGCCAGCAGCGTGGGGGGGGCGCGGGATCAGCCCCAGCATTTT; cdr3_aa: CASSVGGARDQPQHF
d_call: -; j_call: TRBJ1-5; clone_size: many; v_call: TRBV7-6; cdr3_nt: TGTGCCAGCAGTCTCGGCACAGGGTTTCGCCAGCCCCAGCATTTT; cdr3_aa: CASSLGTGFRQPQHF
d_call: -; j_call: TRBJ2-7; clone_size: few; v_call: TRBV6-5; cdr3_nt: TGTGCCAGCAGTTACGGAGCGGTCTCGGGGCAGTACTTC; cdr3_aa: CASSYGAVSGQYF
d_call: -; j_call: TRBJ2-6; clone_size: -; v_call: TRBV5-1; cdr3_nt: TGCGCCAGCAGCTCGCCAGGGGCCGGGGCCAACGTCCTGACTTTC; cdr3_aa: CASSSPGAGANVLTF
d_call: -; j_call: TRBJ2-7; clone_size: few; v_call: TRBV15; cdr3_nt: TGTGCCACCAGCGGCCCGGCGACAGCTACAACCTACGAGCAGTACTTC; cdr3_aa: CATSGPATATTYEQYF
d_call: -; j_call: TRBJ2-3; clone_size: -; v_call: TRBV6-1; cdr3_nt: TGTGCCAGCAGTCCCACCCCCAGCATCCGATACACAGATACGCAGTATTTT; cdr3_aa: CASSPTPSIRYTDTQYF
d_call: TRBD2; j_call: TRBJ2-1; clone_size: -; v_call: TRBV12-3/TRBV12-4; cdr3_nt: TGTGCCAGCAGTCTACTAGCGGGGGGGACTAATGAGCAGTTCTTC; cdr3_aa: CASSLLAGGTNEQFF
d_call: -; j_call: TRBJ1-5; clone_size: few; v_call: TRBV11-2; cdr3_nt: TGTGCCAGCAGCTTAGATCGCCAGATCCATCAGCCCCAGCATTTT; cdr3_aa: CASSLDRQIHQPQHF
d_call: -; j_call: TRBJ2-3; clone_size: many; v_call: TRBV11-2; cdr3_nt: TGTGCCAGCAGCTTACTTAGCGGAAGCACAGATACGCAGTATTTT; cdr3_aa: CASSLLSGSTDTQYF
d_call: TRBD1; j_call: TRBJ2-7; clone_size: few; v_call: TRBV20-1; cdr3_nt: TGCAGTGCTTCGACAGGGAACTCCTACGAGCAGTACTTC; cdr3_aa: CSASTGNSYEQYF
d_call: -; j_call: TRBJ2-3; clone_size: few; v_call: TRBV29-1; cdr3_nt: TGCAGCGTTGAACTCGGGGAGACTAGCACAGATACGCAGTATTTT; cdr3_aa: CSVELGETSTDTQYF
d_call: TRBD2; j_call: TRBJ2-1; clone_size: many; v_call: TRBV27; cdr3_nt: TGTGCCAGCAGTTCATGGACTAGCGGGAATCTCTACAATGAGCAGTTCTTC; cdr3_aa: CASSSWTSGNLYNEQFF
d_call: -; j_call: TRBJ2-7; clone_size: many; v_call: TRBV12-3/TRBV12-4; cdr3_nt: TGTGCCAGCAGTTTTGCACAGCATCCCTACGAGCAGTACTTC; cdr3_aa: CASSFAQHPYEQYF
d_call: -; j_call: TRBJ2-7; clone_size: many; v_call: TRBV7-8; cdr3_nt: TGTGCCAGCAGCTACGCTGGGGACGAGCAGTACTTC; cdr3_aa: CASSYAGDEQYF
d_call: -; j_call: TRBJ2-7; clone_size: many; v_call: TRBV5-6; cdr3_nt: TGTGCCAGCAGCTTGGTAGGGATCAACTACGAGCAGTACTTC; cdr3_aa: CASSLVGINYEQYF
d_call: -; j_call: TRBJ1-1; clone_size: few; v_call: TRBV27; cdr3_nt: TGTGCCAGCGGGTTTCACAGGGACACTGAAGCTTTCTTT; cdr3_aa: CASGFHRDTEAFF
d_call: -; j_call: TRBJ2-3; clone_size: few; v_call: TRBV20-1; cdr3_nt: TGCAGTGCTAGAGACCTGGAGCGGATAGGGTTCGGCACAGATACGCAGTATTTT; cdr3_aa: CSARDLERIGFGTDTQYF
d_call: TRBD1; j_call: TRBJ2-7; clone_size: -; v_call: TRBV13; cdr3_nt: TGTGCCAGCAGCTTAGGCGGGACAGGGGTTTACGAGCAGTACTTC; cdr3_aa: CASSLGGTGVYEQYF
d_call: -; j_call: TRBJ1-2; clone_size: many; v_call: TRBV4-3; cdr3_nt: TGCGCCAGCAGCCAAGATCGACAGGAACATGGCTACACCTTC; cdr3_aa: CASSQDRQEHGYTF
d_call: TRBD1; j_call: TRBJ2-2; clone_size: -; v_call: TRBV29-1; cdr3_nt: TGCAGCGTTGAAGATCAGGGGGATACCGGGGAGCTGTTTTTT; cdr3_aa: CSVEDQGDTGELFF
d_call: TRBD2; j_call: TRBJ2-3; clone_size: -; v_call: TRBV11-2; cdr3_nt: TGTGCCAGCAGCTTATGGAGCGGGGTAAACACAGATACGCAGTATTTT; cdr3_aa: CASSLWSGVNTDTQYF
d_call: -; j_call: TRBJ2-7; clone_size: few; v_call: TRBV27; cdr3_nt: TGTGCCAGCAGTTCCCCTAGTGTCTCCTACGAGCAGTACTTC; cdr3_aa: CASSSPSVSYEQYF
d_call: -; j_call: TRBJ2-7; clone_size: -; v_call: TRBV6-2/TRBV6-3; cdr3_nt: TGTGCCAGCAGTTTTGGGTGGGACGAGCAGTACTTC; cdr3_aa: CASSFGWDEQYF
d_call: TRBD2; j_call: TRBJ2-7; clone_size: few; v_call: TRBV20-1; cdr3_nt: TGCAGTGCTAGAGATTATCCCTCTAGCGGGGGGACCTACGAGCAGTACTTC; cdr3_aa: CSARDYPSSGGTYEQYF
d_call: -; j_call: TRBJ2-7; clone_size: once; v_call: TRBV27; cdr3_nt: TGTGTCAGCAGCCCTAGGGGGTATGAGCAGTACTTC; cdr3_aa: CVSSPRGYEQYF
d_call: -; j_call: TRBJ1-5; clone_size: many; v_call: TRBV12-3/TRBV12-4; cdr3_nt: TGTGCCAGCAGTTTTGCGGGTAGAAGCAATCAGCCCCAGCATTTT; cdr3_aa: CASSFAGRSNQPQHF